This T cell receptor beta chain was identified in a study of T cells expressing NK-cell markers. Across the whole study: The authors sequenced eight donors, of whom seven were HCMV-seropositive and one was seronegative.

TCRdb processed the 5' RACE reads again and assigns one entry to each CDR3 protein, with no DNA. The sample includes approximately 110,000 distinct CDR3 sequences. Overall study findings and caveats: A range of roughly 1.0-8% of CD8+ T cells consisted of dominant NKG2C+ clonotypes in a handful of donors. HCMV specificity of expanded NKG2C+ T cell clones remained unclear. Where several donors were concerned, these clonotypes also led the CD3+CD56-NKG2C+ fraction.

This CDR3 spans 17 amino acids. Per the germline V gene, CDR1 is LNHDA and CDR2 is SQIVND (reference sequence). About this clonotype: Its cognate antigen is unknown.

The J gene is TRBJ2-1, the V gene TRBV19; TCRdb's D call of TRBD1 is untestable without DNA. The sequence was obtained from a woman between 18 and 70 years old in good health. Input material: blood T cells: a sorted CD56 or NKG2C T cell subset, CD4+ or CD8+ T cells, or bulk PBMC T cells (not recorded which). The CDR3 sequence is CASSIVPGAVSLNEQFF.